What follows are 13 T cell receptor beta chains derived from one specimen sequenced in a study of cytomegalovirus exposure and HLA in healthy donors. Use of 60 Vbeta and 13 Jbeta primers characterized the PCR. Sequenced by immunoSEQ multiplex PCR; TCRdb stores in-frame clones only, minus some. The sample lists over 45,000 clones, 65% to 90% seen once, with around 4% in the top ten. The source material was PBMCs. Receptors were obtained from a man aged 30 to 45 in good health and CMV-seronegative.

The V and J genes are TRBV11-2 and TRBJ2-7, with 9 bases fitting TRBD1. The CDR3 loop spans 17 amino acids. With V trimmed by 5 bases and J by 3 bases, 14 bases remained unmatched. The germline CDR1 and CDR2 sequences are SGHAT and FQNNGV. The CDR3 DNA reads as TGTGCCAGCAGCACCCACCGAGGGGGACAGGGAGGCTACGAGCAGTACTTC. This sequence encodes CASSTHRGGQGGYEQYF. Full variable domain (outside the CDR3, taken from reference TRBV11-2 and TRBJ2-7): EAGVAQSPRYKIIEKRQSVAFWCNPISGHATLYWYQQILGQGPKLLIQFQNNGVVDDSQLPKDRFSAERLKGVDSTLKIQPAKLEDSAVYLCASSTHRGGQGGYEQYFGPGTRLTVT.

The V and J genes are TRBV18 and TRBJ1-6; TRBD1 aligns across 7 bases. The CDR3 sequence is 19 residues long. Germline assignment: CDR1 KGHSH and CDR2 LQKENI. V dropped 1 base and J dropped 0; count of bases not matched to a gene: 9. CDR3 loop: CASSPRVGDRSSYNSPLHF. The CDR3 DNA follows: TGTGCCAGCTCACCACGGGTTGGGGACAGAAGCTCCTATAATTCACCCCTCCACTTT.

The chain couples TRBV10-3 to TRBJ2-1; 9 bases line up with TRBD2. The CDR3 consists of 14 residues. V lost 3 bases and J lost 6; bases outside the gene matches: 3. Looked up from germline, CDR1 is ENHRY and CDR2 is SYGVKD. As DNA, the CDR3 is TGTGCCATCAGTGATAGCGGGAGTGGCAATGAGCAGTTCTTC. Amino acid sequence: CAISDSGSGNEQFF.

The chain recombines TRBV4-1 with TRBJ1-2; 9 nucleotides align to TRBD1. The CDR3 totals 14 residues. Germline V gives CDR1 MGHRA, CDR2 YSYEKL. Unmatched junction bases numbered 6, after V lost 3 bases and J lost 7 bases. The CDR3 spells CASSQQDRGGGYTF. The CDR3 DNA sequence: TGCGCCAGCAGCCAGCAGGACAGGGGAGGTGGCTACACCTTC.

This chain links TRBV4-2 with TRBJ2-1; 8 bases line up with TRBD2. The CDR3 is 14 residues long. J lost 10 bases, V lost 0 bases, and 5 bases had no gene match. Germline V lookup: CDR1 LGHNA, CDR2 YNFKEQ. The CDR3 loop reads CASSQEPQRGEQFF. The CDR3 DNA is TGTGCCAGCAGCCAAGAGCCCCAGCGGGGGGAGCAGTTCTTC.

The chain uses TRBV7-6 and TRBJ2-2, with D perhaps matching TRBD2 (5 bases). Deletions cut 5 bases from V and 4 bases from J, with 8 bases between. This CDR3 contains 13 residues. Germline lookup yields CDR1 SGHVS and CDR2 FNYEAQ. CDR3 in amino acids: CASSVGSTGELFF. DNA for the CDR3: TGTGCCAGCAGCGTAGGGAGCACCGGGGAGCTGTTTTTT.

A remark on this clone: Other DNA sequences in this specimen translate into the identical CDR3. CDR3 loop: CASSSGLAGAWVYNEQFF. The CDR3 coding sequence is TGTGCCAGCAGCTCGGGACTAGCGGGGGCTTGGGTCTACAATGAGCAGTTCTTC. V gene TRBV5-4 combines with J gene TRBJ2-1; 14 nucleotides match TRBD2. CDR3 size: 18 residues. Germline-derived CDR1 and CDR2 are SGHNT and YYREEE (reference sequence). V dropped 3 bases and J dropped 3; count of bases not matched to a gene: 8.

The chain carries TRBV29-1 and TRBJ1-1; TRBD1 aligns across 7 bases. The CDR3 spans 12 residues. Trimming at V came to 7 bases and at J to 4 bases, leaving 6 bases not matched to a gene. Per the germline V gene, CDR1 is SQVTM and CDR2 is ANQGSEA. The CDR3 DNA follows: TGCAGCGCCGAGGGGGCGTTCACTGAAGCTTTCTTT. It codes for CSAEGAFTEAFF. The whole variable domain, remainder taken from reference TRBV29-1 and TRBJ1-1, is SAVISQKPSRDICQRGTSLTIQCQVDSQVTMMFWYRQQPGQSLTLIATANQGSEATYESGFVIDKFPISRPNLTFSTLTVSNMSPEDSSIYLCSAEGAFTEAFFGQGTRLTVV.

The CDR3 DNA follows: TGTGCCAGCAGCTTCGGACAGGGGAGTTCTGAAGCTTTCTTT. It specifies CASSFGQGSSEAFF. The chain uses TRBV7-9 and TRBJ1-1, with 9 bases matching TRBD1. Germline V gene lookup returns CDR1 SEHNR and CDR2 FQNEAQ (reference sequence). V gave up 3 bases and J gave up 6 bases; unmatched junction bases: 5. The CDR3 is 14 amino acids.

The chain combines TRBV9 with TRBJ2-5, with D possibly TRBD1 on 5 matching bases. CDR3 length: 14 amino acids. Looked up from germline, CDR1 is SGDLS and CDR2 is YYNGEE. V gave up 2 bases and J gave up 1 base, with 9 bases separating them. The DNA of the CDR3 is TGTGCCAGCAGCGTTGGTGGGGCCCAAGAGACCCAGTACTTC. Translated, it gives CASSVGGAQETQYF.

The chain joins TRBV21-1 to TRBJ1-3; the table assigns TRBD1, which was not confirmed against the DNA. TRBV21-1 is a documented pseudogene. The CDR3 extends over 15 amino acids. The DNA for the CDR3 is TGTGCCAGCAGCAAAGTGACAGTGACTGGAAACACCATATATTTT. Its translation: CASSKVTVTGNTIYF.

This clone came up once. V usage is TRBV13 and J usage is TRBJ2-7; 9 bases match TRBD2. Trimming cost V 5 bases and J 3 bases; bases outside gene matches: 8. This CDR3 is built from 15 residues. Germline V gives CDR1 PRHDT, CDR2 FYEKMQ (reference sequence). CDR3 in amino acids: CASSRWEREDYEQYF. The CDR3 region has the DNA TGTGCCAGCAGCCGTTGGGAGCGGGAGGACTACGAGCAGTACTTC.

This chain connects TRBV6-6 to TRBJ1-1, with D tentatively TRBD1 (5 bases). Germline-derived CDR1 and CDR2 are MNHNY and SVGAGI (reference sequence). V was shortened by 5 bases and J by 2 bases, with 12 bases between the two germline ends. CDR3 size: 14 residues. CDR3 in DNA: TGTGCCAGCAGTCTCGCGACAGACAACACTGAAGCTTTCTTT. This translates into CASSLATDNTEAFF.